This T cell receptor (beta chain) appears in the sequencing data of a study of blood T cell repertoires in COVID-19. Study in general: Acute-phase and convalescent COVID-19 samples originated in the United States, Italy and Spain. From T cells, B-cell-depleted T cells, or PBMCs came the material, which was cDNA or gDNA.

In the original analysis: Estimation of nucleated cell counts was performed using reference gene primer amplification. Sequencing used immunoSEQ multiplex PCR; TCRdb keeps in-frame clones, though not all of them. D and trimming were read from the DNA, whereas the V and J calls and clone size are those reported in that table. The sample includes fewer than 85,000 clones, 88% of them seen just once. CDR3 length equals 18 residues. Germline assignment: CDR1 MGHRA and CDR2 YSYEKL. The junction had 17 bases not matched to a gene; V was cut back by 4 bases and J by 8 bases. The genes are TRBV4-1 and TRBJ1-2; 12 nucleotides align to TRBD1. The sample was peripheral blood. The source of this sequence is a human donor in a cohort sampled during active COVID-19. The CDR3 reads CASSPARPGGQGAGGYTF. The CDR3 region has the DNA TGCGCCAGCAGCCCGGCACGGCCCGGGGGACAGGGGGCGGGGGGCTACACCTTC.